Sequencing of this T cell receptor (beta chain) was carried out in a study of T cell responses to AZD1222 COVID-19 vaccine. General study results and limits: Repertoires in all cases were sampled only once the peak T cell response had passed.

Only in-frame clones appear in the TCRdb table, and some are missing; sequencing was by immunoSEQ multiplex PCR. The sample contains some 120,000 clones, roughly 85% of which appear only once. Per germline, CDR1 MGHDK and CDR2 SYGVNS. The CDR3 has 13 amino acids. Between the trimmed V and J ends, which lost 4 bases and 2 bases, there was a span of 9 bases. Comment on this clone: Its antigen remains unknown.

Sample: peripheral blood, taken on day 0 of MenACWY control vaccination. The origin of this receptor is an adult in good health. V usage is TRBV25-1 and J usage is TRBJ2-7; no clear D. The DNA of the CDR3 is TGTGCCAGCAGTGCCTATGTTGCCTACGAGCAGTACTTC. It specifies CASSAYVAYEQYF.